This T cell receptor (beta chain) appears in the sequencing data of a study of blood T cell repertoires in COVID-19. For the study at large: The origin of the acute and convalescent COVID-19 samples was the United States, Italy and Spain.

Profiled with immunoSEQ multiplex PCR; TCRdb holds only in-frame clones, not every one. The sample holds 250,000 to 350,000 clones, roughly 90% seen once. Across 24 US areas, participants ranged in age from roughly 18 to 89 years. Either two negative PCRs, clearance, or symptom resolution qualified Cohort 3 donors as recovered. CDR3 length equals 16 residues. V shed 7 bases, J shed 3 bases, and the junction held 12 bases outside the gene matches. Germline-derived CDR1 and CDR2 are SNHLY and FYNNEI. The chain uses TRBV2 and TRBJ1-5; 7 bases align to TRBD1. This TCR was recovered from a man in his fifties or sixties who had recovered from COVID-19. Specimen: PBMCs or T cells enriched from blood (not recorded which). The CDR3 here is CASTQWRDSLNQPQHF. The DNA of the CDR3 is TGTGCCAGCACTCAATGGAGGGACAGCCTCAATCAGCCCCAGCATTTT.